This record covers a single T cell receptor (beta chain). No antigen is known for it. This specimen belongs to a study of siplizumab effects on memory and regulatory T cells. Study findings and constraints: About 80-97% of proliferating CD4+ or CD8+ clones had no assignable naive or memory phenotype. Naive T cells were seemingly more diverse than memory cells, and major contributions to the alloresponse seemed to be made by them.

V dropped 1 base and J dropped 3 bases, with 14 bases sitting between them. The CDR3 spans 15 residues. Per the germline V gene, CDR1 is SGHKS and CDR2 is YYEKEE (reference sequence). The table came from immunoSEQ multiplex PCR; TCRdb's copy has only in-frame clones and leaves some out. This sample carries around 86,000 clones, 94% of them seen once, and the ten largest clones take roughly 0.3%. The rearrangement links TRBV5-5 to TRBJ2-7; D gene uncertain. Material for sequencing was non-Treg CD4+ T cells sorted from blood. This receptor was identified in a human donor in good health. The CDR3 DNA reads TGTGCCAGCAGCTTGTTGGTGCAATCCTTCTACGAGCAGTACTTC. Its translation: CASSLLVQSFYEQYF.